These 31 T cell receptor beta chains were all obtained from the same sample, sequenced in a study of T-cell memory formation after mild COVID-19 (TCRdb year 2021). Library creation used 5' RACE. These reads were obtained on an Illumina NovaSeq 6000. Clones were called with MiXCR by TCRdb after fastp trimmed the public reads at Q25, and only in-frame beta chains were retained. CDR3 protein sequences are deduplicated, and each keeps its most common genes and DNA. The sample records fewer than 400,000 distinct CDR3 sequences, over 10% of which are singletons. The ten largest make up around 21% of the sample. The sample was PBMCs or a T cell subset sorted from them (not recorded which). These TCRs come from a man between 18 and 29 years old who had mild COVID-19 (a few samples of this study predate the infection). The sample titles of this study are shuffled in the database, so cell type and time point are left out; the donor was told from shared clones.

This clonotype showed up just a few times. The chain uses TRBV6-2 or TRBV6-3 and TRBJ2-1; no definite D call. The CDR3 contains 16 residues. Trimming removed 0 bases from V and 0 bases from J, with 9 bases in between. Germline lookup yields CDR1 MNHEY and CDR2 SVGEGT. CDR3 loop: CASSYSPASSYNEQFF. Here the CDR3 DNA reads TGTGCCAGCAGTTACTCCCCAGCGAGCTCCTACAATGAGCAGTTCTTC.

This clonotype has just a few counts. The CDR3 spells CASSTLAVEETQYF. The CDR3 region has the DNA TGTGCCAGTAGTACTCTGGCTGTGGAAGAGACCCAGTACTTC. The chain is built from TRBV19 and TRBJ2-5; D call uncertain. Trimming left V 4 bases short and J 3 bases short, with 12 bases between. The CDR3 loop spans 14 amino acids. Germline CDR1 and CDR2: LNHDA and SQIVND (reference sequence). The whole variable domain, remainder taken from reference TRBV19 and TRBJ2-5, is DGGITQSPKYLFRKEGQNVTLSCEQNLNHDAMYWYRQDPGQGLRLIYYSQIVNDFQKGDIAEGYSVSREKKESFPLTVTSAQKNPTAFYLCASSTLAVEETQYFGPGTRLLVL.

This clonotype was seen many times. The chain has TRBV6-6 and TRBJ2-7; 11 bases map to TRBD1. The CDR3 loop spans 15 amino acids. Trimming at V came to 6 bases and at J to 0 bases, leaving 4 bases not matched to a gene. Germline V gene sequence: CDR1 MNHNY, CDR2 SVGAGI (reference sequence). The CDR3 nucleotides are TGTGCCAGCAGCTTGGGACAGGGGGACTCCTACGAGCAGTACTTC. This sequence encodes CASSLGQGDSYEQYF.

This clonotype was seen at least ten times. The chain carries TRBV4-3 and TRBJ2-3, with 7 bases lining up with TRBD2. The CDR3 is 17 amino acids. The germline CDR1 and CDR2 sequences are LGHNA and YSLEER. Trimming cost V 1 base and J 4 bases; bases outside gene matches: 11. The CDR3 loop reads CASSQGLRGFPPDTQYF. The CDR3, as DNA: TGCGCCAGCAGCCAAGGCTTGCGGGGGTTCCCACCAGATACGCAGTATTTT.

The V call is TRBV6-1, the J call TRBJ1-1, with no clear D. Between the trimmed V and J ends, which lost 2 bases and 2 bases, there was a span of 9 bases. Germline CDR1 MNHNS, CDR2 SASEGT. The CDR3 loop spans 14 amino acids. The CDR3, as DNA: TGTGCCAGCAGTGAACTTGCTGGAAACACTGAAGCTTTCTTT. This codes for CASSELAGNTEAFF.

The chain employs TRBV18 and TRBJ2-6; 10 bases fit TRBD2. The CDR3 runs 20 residues. The ends lost 4 bases at V and 0 bases at J; junction bases unmatched: 12. The V gene's germline CDR1 is KGHSH and CDR2 LQKENI. The CDR3: CASSLLGLAVYDSGANVLTF. The CDR3, as DNA: TGTGCCAGCTCACTACTCGGACTAGCGGTTTACGACTCTGGGGCCAACGTCCTGACTTTC. Full variable domain (missing parts from reference TRBV18 and TRBJ2-6): NAGVMQNPRHLVRRRGQEARLRCSPMKGHSHVYWYRQLPEEGLKFMVYLQKENIIDESGMPKERFSAEFPKEGPSILRIQQVVRGDSAAYFCASSLLGLAVYDSGANVLTFGAGSRLTVL.

This chain uses TRBV29-1 with TRBJ2-3, with 10 bases matching TRBD2. With V trimmed by 0 bases and J by 3 bases, 0 bases remained unmatched. Germline V gene data show CDR1 as SQVTM and CDR2 as ANQGSEA. This CDR3 has 14 amino acids. The CDR3 sequence is CSVEELAGTDTQYF. The CDR3 DNA sequence: TGCAGCGTTGAAGAACTAGCGGGGACAGATACGCAGTATTTT.

V usage is TRBV12-3 or TRBV12-4 and J usage is TRBJ2-7; the D is unclear. V lost 6 bases and J 0 bases, leaving 12 bases between the germline ends. The CDR3 is made up of 14 amino acids. The CDR3 region has the DNA TGTGCCAGCAGAGCAAATGAGAACTCCTACGAGCAGTACTTC. As protein: CASRANENSYEQYF.

This clonotype was detected ten times or more. This chain connects TRBV6-2 or TRBV6-3 to TRBJ2-1, with 12 nucleotides matching TRBD2. The CDR3 length is 13 residues. Per the germline V gene, CDR1 is MNHEY and CDR2 is SVGEGT. V was pared by 8 bases and J by 7 bases, with 3 bases of the junction left unmatched. The DNA of the CDR3 is TGTGCCAGCTCTAGCGGGGGGGGAAATGAGCAGTTCTTC. Protein product: CASSSGGGNEQFF.

V usage is TRBV5-5 and J usage is TRBJ2-3; 7 bases line up with TRBD1. Germline V gives CDR1 SGHKS, CDR2 YYEKEE (reference sequence). CDR3 length equals 16 residues. The V segment lost 0 bases and the J segment 0 bases; nucleotides outside the gene matches: 4. CDR3: CASSLEGQSSTDTQYF. The CDR3 DNA is TGTGCCAGCAGCTTGGAGGGACAGTCCAGCACAGATACGCAGTATTTT.

The rearrangement uses TRBV5-1 and TRBJ1-6, with 9 bases aligning to TRBD1. Germline V gives CDR1 SGHRS, CDR2 YFSETQ. V shed 5 bases, J shed 12 bases, and the junction held 9 bases outside the gene matches. The CDR3 extends over 14 amino acids. CDR3 DNA: TGCGCCAGCAGTGGGGGGACAGGGAGCATACCCCTCCACTTT. Translating gives CASSGGTGSIPLHF.

This chain uses TRBV18 with TRBJ1-2, with D possibly matching TRBD1 (6 bases). The germline V gene encodes CDR1 KGHSH and CDR2 LQKENI. The CDR3 covers 13 residues. V was clipped by 5 bases and J by 4 bases, with 11 bases between them. For the CDR3, the DNA is TGTGCCAGCTCATCTACAGGGCTCTATGGCTACACCTTC. As protein: CASSSTGLYGYTF.

There are a few counts of this clonotype. This chain connects TRBV19 to TRBJ1-5; tentatively, D is TRBD1 (6 bases). The length of the CDR3 is 15 residues. V lost 2 bases and J 7 bases, leaving 15 bases between the germline ends. Germline V gene sequence: CDR1 LNHDA, CDR2 SQIVND (reference sequence). The CDR3 coding sequence is TGTGCCAGTAGTATATGGTTACAGGGTAACCAGCCCCAGCATTTT. Protein sequence: CASSIWLQGNQPQHF.

A few counts support this clonotype. The chain links TRBV6-1 to TRBJ2-7, with D possibly TRBD2 on 6 matching bases. From germline, CDR1 is MNHNS and CDR2 SASEGT. Between the trimmed V and J ends, which lost 3 bases and 6 bases, there was a span of 15 bases. The CDR3 is 14 amino acids. This CDR3 reads CASSEYGWRAEQYF. The CDR3 coding sequence is TGTGCCAGCAGTGAGTATGGCTGGAGGGCCGAGCAGTACTTC.

This clonotype was seen many times. This chain connects TRBV6-5 to TRBJ1-6; 7 bases are a match to TRBD1. CDR3 length: 15 amino acids. The ends lost 6 bases at V and 5 bases at J; junction bases unmatched: 7. Germline lookup yields CDR1 MNHEY and CDR2 SVGAGI. The CDR3 sequence: CASSRGGSHNSPLHF. In DNA form, the CDR3 reads TGTGCCAGCAGCCGAGGGGGCTCACATAATTCACCCCTCCACTTT.

The genes are TRBV11-3 and TRBJ1-5; 8 bases are shared with TRBD1. The V and J ends lost 5 bases and 6 bases, in that order; junction bases with no gene match: 9. The CDR3 runs 15 residues. CDR1 and CDR2 (germline): SGHNT, YENEEA. The CDR3 region is CASSRPSGGTQPQHF. The CDR3 DNA is TGTGCCAGCAGCCGCCCCTCAGGGGGCACTCAGCCCCAGCATTTT.

The chain couples TRBV6-2 or TRBV6-3 to TRBJ2-1, with 9 bases lining up with TRBD1. V trimming: 6 bases; J trimming: 6 bases; junction bases outside the gene matches: 9. This CDR3 has 15 residues. Germline values: CDR1 MNHEY, CDR2 SVGEGT. This CDR3 reads CASSLQGAGANEQFF. The CDR3 DNA follows: TGTGCCAGCAGCCTACAGGGGGCAGGGGCCAATGAGCAGTTCTTC.

This rearrangement joins TRBV3-1 to TRBJ2-7; D remains unclear. Trimming took 2 bases from V and 2 from J, leaving 4 bases between them. This CDR3 is built from 12 residues. Germline V gene lookup returns CDR1 LGHDT and CDR2 YNNKEL (reference sequence). The CDR3 coding sequence is TGTGCCAGCAGCCAACAAACCTACGAGCAGTACTTC. Translated, it gives CASSQQTYEQYF.

The chain recombines TRBV11-2 with TRBJ2-3, with D possibly TRBD2 on 7 matching bases. Germline CDR1 reads SGHAT; CDR2 reads FQNNGV. The V gene lost 5 bases and the J gene lost 1 base, with 16 bases spanning the gap. This CDR3 has 16 residues. The CDR3 DNA sequence: TGTGCCAGCAGCCGGGGGGCTAGCGCACGCACAGATACGCAGTATTTT. Translating gives CASSRGASARTDTQYF.

V gene TRBV7-2 combines with J gene TRBJ1-1; D not certain. The germline V gene has CDR1 SGHTA and CDR2 FQGNSA. V lost 4 bases and J 2 bases, leaving 14 bases between the germline ends. There are 15 residues in the CDR3. In DNA, the CDR3 is TGTGCCAGCAGCTCCCGGACGGACTTTAACACTGAAGCTTTCTTT. Translated: CASSSRTDFNTEAFF.

The V and J genes are TRBV12-3 or TRBV12-4 and TRBJ1-6; possible D gene TRBD1, 6 bases. V dropped 10 bases and J dropped 10 bases, with 20 bases sitting between them. This CDR3 spans 14 amino acids. DNA for the CDR3: TGTGCCACCCAACGGGGGGGGCCGGGCTCACCCCTCCACTTT. Encoded protein: CATQRGGPGSPLHF.

This clonotype occurred a few times. V usage is TRBV7-9 and J usage is TRBJ2-7, with no clear D. V lost 8 bases and J lost 1, with 12 bases in between. The CDR3 totals 13 residues. The V gene's germline CDR1 is SEHNR and CDR2 FQNEAQ (reference sequence). The CDR3: CASAGGASYEQYF. The CDR3 nucleotides are TGTGCCAGCGCCGGCGGCGCATCCTACGAGCAGTACTTC.

This clonotype was counted between two and nine times. The rearrangement joins TRBV29-1 to TRBJ2-1, with D hard to call. The CDR3 covers 11 residues. Germline CDR1 is SQVTM and CDR2 is ANQGSEA. Trimming removed 4 bases at V and 6 bases at J, with 7 bases between. The CDR3 DNA reads TGCAGCGTTGCCGGCGTCAATGAGCAGTTCTTC. This gives the protein CSVAGVNEQFF.

V is TRBV2 and J is TRBJ2-1; perhaps TRBD1 as D (5 bases). The V end lost 4 bases, the J end lost 5 bases, and 15 bases lay between the germline ends. The CDR3 loop spans 15 amino acids. The germline V gene encodes CDR1 SNHLY and CDR2 FYNNEI. The CDR3 DNA follows: TGTGCCAGCAGTGGGTGGGGCCCCCCTAACAATGAGCAGTTCTTC. Encoded protein: CASSGWGPPNNEQFF.

This chain connects TRBV20-1 to TRBJ1-1; no clear D. Germline V CDR1 and CDR2: DFQATT, SNEGSKA (reference sequence). This CDR3 is 14 amino acids long. V was trimmed by 4 bases and J by 1 base, leaving 13 bases between them. In DNA, the CDR3 is TGCAGTGCTAAGGAAGGAAACAGGAACACTGAAGCTTTCTTT. Its translation: CSAKEGNRNTEAFF.

This clonotype was seen a few times. V and J are TRBV4-1 and TRBJ1-2; D remains ambiguous. This CDR3 spans 14 amino acids. CDR1 MGHRA and CDR2 YSYEKL come from the germline V gene. V dropped 4 bases and J dropped 8 bases, with 17 bases sitting between them. This chain's CDR3 is CASSRLAGIEGYTF. CDR3 in DNA: TGCGCCAGCAGCCGACTAGCGGGGATTGAAGGCTACACCTTC.

This clonotype was counted a single time. The chain recombines TRBV3-1 with TRBJ1-5; 12 bases fit TRBD1. Germline V lookup: CDR1 LGHDT, CDR2 YNNKEL (reference sequence). The CDR3 has 16 residues. J was trimmed by 7 bases and V by 3 bases; bases with no gene match: 7. CDR3 sequence reads: CASSHSGTGGWQPQHF. The CDR3 coding sequence is TGTGCCAGCAGCCATTCCGGGACAGGGGGCTGGCAGCCCCAGCATTTT.

V usage is TRBV9 and J usage is TRBJ1-1; perhaps TRBD1 as D (5 bases). Germline values: CDR1 SGDLS, CDR2 YYNGEE. The CDR3 is made up of 20 amino acids. The V end lost 4 bases, the J end lost 1 base, and 29 bases lay between the germline ends. The CDR3 sequence: CASSSATFGAWGRANTEAFF. Written as DNA, the CDR3 is TGTGCCAGCAGCTCCGCGACCTTTGGGGCCTGGGGGAGGGCGAACACTGAAGCTTTCTTT.

Only a few counts were recorded for this clonotype. The chain recombines TRBV20-1 with TRBJ1-1; D is perhaps TRBD1 (6 bases). Looked up from germline, CDR1 is DFQATT and CDR2 is SNEGSKA (reference sequence). This CDR3 contains 14 residues. Trimming left V 4 bases short and J 4 bases short, with 16 bases between. The CDR3 here is CSAINDGTSTEAFF. The DNA of the CDR3 is TGCAGTGCTATCAACGACGGGACAAGCACTGAAGCTTTCTTT.

The table lists this clonotype with a few counts. The rearrangement links TRBV7-2 to TRBJ2-7; no clear D. Trimming left V 4 bases short and J 0 bases short, with 13 bases between. This CDR3 comprises 15 residues. Looked up from germline, CDR1 is SGHTA and CDR2 is FQGNSA. Here the CDR3 reads CASSSYLGGSYEQYV. The CDR3 region has the DNA TGTGCCAGCAGCTCATACCTAGGTGGCTCCTACGAGCAGTACGTC.

The chain combines TRBV6-7 with TRBJ1-1; the D gene is possibly TRBD1 (6 bases). TRBV6-7 carries the ORF label, with uncertain function. The CDR3 consists of 15 residues. Trimming removed 2 bases at V and 0 bases at J, with 10 bases between. CDR3 sequence reads: CASSYPRTVNTEAFF. In DNA form, the CDR3 reads TGTGCCAGCAGTTACCCCCGGACAGTGAACACTGAAGCTTTCTTT.